These T cell receptor beta chains were read from a single sample in a study of identical twins. Using its own MiXCR run on the 5' RACE reads, TCRdb lists one record per CDR3 protein. This table holds about 920,000 distinct CDR3 sequences, more than 9% found once. These same data were also listed under a study on yellow fever vaccine responses in identical twins.

Sample: PBMCs. The receptors originated from a woman aged 18-35 years in good health. CDR3s include the opening cysteine and the closing phenylalanine or tryptophan. A D gene is named only where the DNA matches it firmly. Clone size, where shown, is once, few, many, or a class for clones that have expanded.

size	V	D	J	CDR3	DNA
once	TRBV7-9	TRBD2	TRBJ2-5	CASGDRAGVRETQYF	TGTGCCAGCGGGGACCGGGCGGGGGTCCGGGAGACCCAGTACTTC
-	TRBV12-3/TRBV12-4	TRBD1	TRBJ1-2	CASSLMGRGSQGYTF	TGTGCCAGCAGTTTAATGGGCAGGGGGTCGCAAGGCTACACCTTC
-	TRBV5-1	-	TRBJ2-3	CASSILTGQNTDTQYF	TGCGCCAGCAGCATACTCACTGGACAAAACACAGATACGCAGTATTTT
-	TRBV11-2	-	TRBJ2-1	CASSFRANEQFF	TGTGCCAGCAGCTTTAGGGCCAATGAGCAGTTCTTC
few	TRBV15	-	TRBJ2-1	CATSRAPGFSNEQFF	TGTGCCACCAGCAGAGCCCCGGGATTTTCCAATGAGCAGTTCTTC
few	TRBV5-1	TRBD2	TRBJ2-2	CASPSGGLNTGELFF	TGCGCCAGCCCTAGCGGGGGGCTGAACACCGGGGAGCTGTTTTTT
few	TRBV6-1	TRBD1	TRBJ1-2	CASSALRQGYGYTF	TGTGCCAGCAGTGCCCTCCGACAGGGCTATGGCTACACCTTC
-	TRBV3-1	TRBD2	TRBJ2-1	CASSQRLAGRYNEQFF	TGTGCCAGCAGCCAGAGACTAGCGGGGAGATACAATGAGCAGTTCTTC
many	TRBV6-1	-	TRBJ2-1	CASSEAGGPYNEQFF	TGTGCCAGCAGTGAAGCGGGAGGCCCCTACAATGAGCAGTTCTTC
-	TRBV20-1	TRBD1	TRBJ1-6	CSALTGTDNSPLHF	TGCAGTGCTCTGACCGGGACAGATAATTCACCCCTCCACTTT